This T cell receptor beta chain was captured in a study of shared clonotypes between healthy human individuals (dated by TCRdb to the early 2020s). Turning to the overall study: The cohort comprised a couple of women and a few men aged 18 to 49 years. To increase sequencing depth and limit assay-specific biases, different laboratories used diverse techniques to prepare libraries and sequence TCR repertoires. To estimate repertoire size and how much clonotype sharing occurs between individuals, the study deeply sequenced the blood TCR repertoires of 4 to 6 healthy adults. Per donor, leukapheresis produced somewhere between about 0.94 and 10 billion PBMCs. For each donor, three plates each were used for CD4 naive and CD4 memory, two plates were used for CD8 naive, and one plate was used for CD8 memory. General findings and caveats noted by the study authors: Pairwise subsampling indicated that sequencing depth was expected to affect the degree of clonotype sharing among donors. Sampling was restricted to blood, and TCR repertoires in tissue are likely to differ from TCR repertoires in blood. When several donors were compared, the shared fraction of clonotypes was 5% to 6.5% for naive CD4, about 4% for naive CD8, 2.3% for memory CD4, and 0.4% for memory CD8. Rarefaction of sorted-subset datasets indicated incomplete sequencing despite the large sequencing depth. Because the study included only a small number of donors, the genetic and exposure-history diversity represented was limited. Compared with non-shared clonotypes, clonotypes shared by all four sorted-subset donors had higher generation probabilities. Estimated clonotype richness was generally larger for naive than for memory subsets.

As concerns this clone: No cognate antigen has been identified for it. No much larger clone is present one base from it, and per-base qualities are unavailable.

Using the deep immunoSEQ assay, multiplex PCR amplified TCR CDR3 regions from genomic DNA. Genomic DNA extracted from each cell subset was distributed evenly over all wells of several immunoSEQ 96-well plates, and each plate served as one replicate. For sorted subsets, each replicate PCR was loaded with around 220 ng genomic DNA, equivalent to some 31,000 T cell genomes. Purified libraries were quantified with a Qubit 3.0 fluorometer, sized on a Bioanalyzer 2100, and re-quantified with the KAPA Library Quantification kit. Every immunoSEQ 96-well plate was sequenced on a separate single-read 150-cycle Illumina NextSeq 550 flow cell. The paper's processing steps were these. Because the immunoSEQ output held only junctional sequences and lacked quality scores, the filtering could not match the filtering applied to full-length reads. Sequences were annotated with PyIR, a Python wrapper for IgBLAST v1.9, using IMGT germline references to assign V/J genes and CDR3. Reads were removed for weak V/J assignments (E-value above 1e-6), missing CDR3, stop codons, out-of-frame junctions, or ambiguous translated residues. V3J clonotypes were defined as sequences sharing an identical inferred V gene, J gene, and CDR3 amino acid sequence. Percentage overlap between repertoires was computed as shared unique clonotypes divided by the size of the smaller repertoire. Repertoire richness was assessed with RTK rarefaction, the Chao1 estimator, and Recon v2.1 estimates of unobserved clonotypes. Generation probabilities for all TCRbeta clonotypes obtained by the gDNA method from a few donors were computed using OLGA. TCRdb provides this immuneACCESS table in a form limited to in-frame rearrangements. Some clones are lacking; in checked studies, under half of them reflect an unresolved V gene, and why the rest are absent is not known. The DNA gave D and trimming, while V, J and clone size come from that table. This sample gives about 1.5 million clones in total; roughly 98% of them show up just once. 0.4% to 0.55% of the sample rests with the top ten.

V lost 0 bases and J lost 6 bases; the stretch between them is 9 bases long. Reading from cysteine to phenylalanine, the CDR3 counts 13 amino acids. The kept DNA is CDR3 alone, 39 bases in frame from the first base. CDR1 and CDR2, per the germline V gene, are MNHNS and SASEGT. The donors were healthy, HIV-negative adults with no recently reported acute infections or vaccinations. Every donor was a Caucasian adult living in Nashville, Tennessee, USA. CD4+ T cells were enriched by magnetic negative selection, after which naive cells were positively selected on CD45RA and the negative fraction was taken as the memory subset. Blood was obtained by leukapheresis, after which PBMCs were separated by Ficoll-Histopaque density gradient centrifugation and cryopreserved in liquid nitrogen vapor phase. Analytical flow cytometry was used to check the purity and quantity of each magnetically sorted T cell population. From each sorted fraction, genomic DNA was isolated and quantified by UV absorbance on a Nanodrop 2000c.

Sequenced material: naive CD4+ T cells sorted from blood. Explained via the paper, the cell subset or site label denotes: CD45RA+ positively selected. This receptor was identified in a man aged 25-45 years in good health. The V and J segments used are TRBV6-1 and TRBJ2-7, with the D gene call left open. The CDR3 loop reads CASSEARASEQYF. The sequence in DNA is TGTGCCAGCAGTGAAGCGCGAGCAAGCGAGCAGTACTTC.